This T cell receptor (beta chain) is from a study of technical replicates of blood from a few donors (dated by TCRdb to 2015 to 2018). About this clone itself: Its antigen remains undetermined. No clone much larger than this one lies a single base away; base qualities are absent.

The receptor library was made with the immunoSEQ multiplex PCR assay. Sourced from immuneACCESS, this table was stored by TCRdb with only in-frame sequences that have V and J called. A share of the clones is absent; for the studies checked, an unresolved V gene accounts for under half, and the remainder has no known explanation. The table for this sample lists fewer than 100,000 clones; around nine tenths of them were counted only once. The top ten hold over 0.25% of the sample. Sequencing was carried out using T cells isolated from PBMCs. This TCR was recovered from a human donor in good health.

The nucleotide sequence reads TGTGCCAGCAGCCCAACTAGTCCTGGGGAGACCCAGTACTTC. Its product reads: CASSPTSPGETQYF. The V and J genes are TRBV7-6 and TRBJ2-5, and TRBD2 may be the D gene, going by 5 matching bases. The germline V gene provides CDR1 SGHVS and CDR2 FNYEAQ. V drops 5 bases and J drops 5 bases, leaving 15 bases in between. The CDR3, cysteine through phenylalanine, is 14 amino acids long. Only CDR3 DNA remains: 42 bases, in frame from the first base.